This paragraph covers one TCR beta chain sequence. This sample is drawn from a study of cytomegalovirus exposure and HLA in healthy donors. CDR1 is KGHSH, CDR2 LQKENI, per germline. The CDR3 loop spans 16 amino acids. Trimming took 0 bases from V and 1 from J, leaving 12 bases between them. The PCR ran on 60 Vbeta and 13 Jbeta primers. The repertoire was sequenced with immunoSEQ multiplex PCR; TCRdb's copy has only in-frame clones and lacks some. Of about 160,000 clones listed, approximately 81% were seen once; the top ten hold 1% to 1.5%. The sequence derives from a man in his fifties in good health and CMV-seropositive. V gene TRBV18 combines with J gene TRBJ2-5, with D possibly being TRBD2 (5 bases). The sample consisted of PBMCs. The CDR3 sequence is CASSPPRTYRQETQYF. The CDR3 nucleotides are TGTGCCAGCTCACCACCCCGGACTTACCGCCAAGAGACCCAGTACTTC.